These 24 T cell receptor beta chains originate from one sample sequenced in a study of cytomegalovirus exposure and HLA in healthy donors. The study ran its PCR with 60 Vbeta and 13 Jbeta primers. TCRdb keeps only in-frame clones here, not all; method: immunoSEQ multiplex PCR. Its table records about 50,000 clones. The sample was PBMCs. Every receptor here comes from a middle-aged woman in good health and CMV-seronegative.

CDR3 sequence: CAWATRETQYF. CDR3 nucleotide sequence: TGTGCCTGGGCGACCAGGGAGACCCAGTACTTC. The chain combines TRBV30 with TRBJ2-5; no reliable D call. The CDR3 totals 11 residues. Trimming cost V 5 bases and J 5 bases, with 9 bases left between them. CDR1 GTSNPN and CDR2 SVGIG come from the germline V gene (reference sequence).

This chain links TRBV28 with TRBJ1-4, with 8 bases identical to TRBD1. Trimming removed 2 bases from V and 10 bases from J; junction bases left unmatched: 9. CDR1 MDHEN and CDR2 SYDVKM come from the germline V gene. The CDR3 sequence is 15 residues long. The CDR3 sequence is CASSLPKGQGGKLFF. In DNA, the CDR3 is TGTGCCAGCAGTTTACCCAAAGGACAGGGAGGAAAACTGTTTTTT.

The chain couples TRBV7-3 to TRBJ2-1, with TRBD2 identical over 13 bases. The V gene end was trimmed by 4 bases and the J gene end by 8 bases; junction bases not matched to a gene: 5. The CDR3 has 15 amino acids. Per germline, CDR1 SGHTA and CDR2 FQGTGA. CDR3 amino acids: CASSSGLAGVHEQFF. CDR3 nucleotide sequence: TGTGCCAGCAGCTCTGGACTAGCGGGAGTTCATGAGCAGTTCTTC.

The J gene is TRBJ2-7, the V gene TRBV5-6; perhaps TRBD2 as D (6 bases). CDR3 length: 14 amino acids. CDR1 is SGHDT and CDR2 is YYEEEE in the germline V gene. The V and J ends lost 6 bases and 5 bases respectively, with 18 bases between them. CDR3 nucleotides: TGTGCCAGCACCAAGGCCGGGAGTAGCCACGAGCAGTACTTC. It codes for CASTKAGSSHEQYF.

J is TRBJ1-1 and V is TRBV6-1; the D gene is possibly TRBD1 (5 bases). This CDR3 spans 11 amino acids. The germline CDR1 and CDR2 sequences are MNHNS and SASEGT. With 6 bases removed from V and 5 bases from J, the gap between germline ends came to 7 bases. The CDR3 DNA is TGTGCCAGCAGGGGGGGGACTGAAGCTTTCTTT. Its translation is CASRGGTEAFF.

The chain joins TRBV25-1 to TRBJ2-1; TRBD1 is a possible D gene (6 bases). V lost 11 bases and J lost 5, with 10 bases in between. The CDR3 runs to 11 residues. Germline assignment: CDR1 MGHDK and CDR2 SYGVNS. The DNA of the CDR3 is TGTGCCGCCCGGACAGACAATGAGCAGTTCTTC. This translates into CAARTDNEQFF.

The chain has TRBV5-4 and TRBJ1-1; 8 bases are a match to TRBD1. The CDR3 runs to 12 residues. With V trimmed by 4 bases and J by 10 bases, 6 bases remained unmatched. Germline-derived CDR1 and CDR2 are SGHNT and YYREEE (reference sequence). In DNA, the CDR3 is TGTGCCAGCAGCCAGAGGACAGGGAGAGCTTTCTTT. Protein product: CASSQRTGRAFF.

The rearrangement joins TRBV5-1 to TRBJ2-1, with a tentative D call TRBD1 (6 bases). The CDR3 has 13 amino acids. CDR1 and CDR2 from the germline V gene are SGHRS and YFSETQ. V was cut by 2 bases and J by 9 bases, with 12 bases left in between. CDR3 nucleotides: TGCGCCAGCAGCTTACAGGGTGCGGGTGAGCAGTTCTTC. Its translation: CASSLQGAGEQFF.

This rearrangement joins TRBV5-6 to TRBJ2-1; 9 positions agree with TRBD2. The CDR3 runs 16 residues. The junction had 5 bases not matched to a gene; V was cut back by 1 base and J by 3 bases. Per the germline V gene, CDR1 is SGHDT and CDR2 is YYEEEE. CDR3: CASSLNSGGLYNEQFF. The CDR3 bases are TGTGCCAGCAGCTTGAATAGCGGGGGACTCTACAATGAGCAGTTCTTC.

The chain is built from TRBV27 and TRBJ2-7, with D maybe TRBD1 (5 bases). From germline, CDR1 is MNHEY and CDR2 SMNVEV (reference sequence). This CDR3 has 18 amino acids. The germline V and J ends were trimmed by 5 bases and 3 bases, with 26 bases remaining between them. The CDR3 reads CASSRGMDASLRNYEQYF. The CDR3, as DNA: TGTGCCAGCAGTAGGGGAATGGATGCGTCCCTCCGAAACTACGAGCAGTACTTC.

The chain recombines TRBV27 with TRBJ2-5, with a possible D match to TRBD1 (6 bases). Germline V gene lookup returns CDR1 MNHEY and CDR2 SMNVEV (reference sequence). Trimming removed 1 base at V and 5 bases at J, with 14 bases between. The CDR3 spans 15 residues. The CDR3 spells CASSLLGRQGETQYF. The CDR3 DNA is TGTGCCAGCAGTTTATTGGGTCGGCAGGGGGAGACCCAGTACTTC.

CDR3 nucleotide sequence: TGTGCCTGGAGTGACATCTTGGCCCAGCCCCAGCATTTT. It encodes CAWSDILAQPQHF. The V and J genes are TRBV30 and TRBJ1-5; no firm D call. The germline V gene has CDR1 GTSNPN and CDR2 SVGIG (reference sequence). CDR3 size: 13 residues. Trimming removed 1 base at V and 7 bases at J, with 11 bases between. Full variable domain (remainder filled in from reference TRBV30 and TRBJ1-5): SQTIHQWPATLVQPVGSPLSLECTVEGTSNPNLYWYRQAAGRGLQLLFYSVGIGQISSEVPQNLSASRPQDRQFILSSKKLLLSDSGFYLCAWSDILAQPQHFGDGTRLSIL.

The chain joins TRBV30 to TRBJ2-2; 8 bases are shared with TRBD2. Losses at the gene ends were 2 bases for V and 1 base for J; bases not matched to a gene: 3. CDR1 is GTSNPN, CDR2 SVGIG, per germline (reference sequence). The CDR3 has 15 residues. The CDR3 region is CAWSRLARNTGELFF. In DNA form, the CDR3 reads TGTGCCTGGAGTCGACTAGCGAGGAACACCGGGGAGCTGTTTTTT.

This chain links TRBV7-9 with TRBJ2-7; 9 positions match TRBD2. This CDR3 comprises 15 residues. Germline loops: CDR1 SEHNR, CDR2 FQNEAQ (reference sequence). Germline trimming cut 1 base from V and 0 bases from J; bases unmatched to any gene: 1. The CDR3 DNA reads TGTGCCAGCAGCTTAGAGACTAGCGGCTCCTACGAGCAGTACTTC. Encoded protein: CASSLETSGSYEQYF.

The CDR3 DNA follows: TGTGCCAGCAGCGCGGGGGGCAGCGCCTATGGCTACACCTTC. Translating it yields CASSAGGSAYGYTF. This chain joins TRBV11-2 and TRBJ1-2, with D perhaps TRBD1 (6 bases). Trimming shortened V by 5 bases and J by 4 bases, and 14 bases separated the two germline ends. Germline-derived CDR1 and CDR2 are SGHAT and FQNNGV. The CDR3 sequence is 14 residues long.

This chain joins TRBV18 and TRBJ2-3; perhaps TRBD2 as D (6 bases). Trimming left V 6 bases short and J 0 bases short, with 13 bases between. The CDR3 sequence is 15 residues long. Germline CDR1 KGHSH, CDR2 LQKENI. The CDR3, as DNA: TGTGCCAGCTCCCGTACGGGGGTTAGCACAGATACGCAGTATTTT. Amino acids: CASSRTGVSTDTQYF.

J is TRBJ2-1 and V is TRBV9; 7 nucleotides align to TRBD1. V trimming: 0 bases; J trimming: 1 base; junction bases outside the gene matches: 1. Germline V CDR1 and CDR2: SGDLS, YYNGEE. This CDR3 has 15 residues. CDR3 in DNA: TGTGCCAGCAGCGTAGCGGGACAGTCCTACAATGAGCAGTTCTTC. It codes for CASSVAGQSYNEQFF.

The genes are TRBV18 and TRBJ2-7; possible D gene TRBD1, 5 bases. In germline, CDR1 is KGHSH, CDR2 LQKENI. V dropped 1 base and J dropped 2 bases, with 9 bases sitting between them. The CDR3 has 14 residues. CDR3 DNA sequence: TGTGCCAGCTCACCACGGGCAGGGACCTACGAGCAGTACTTC. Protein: CASSPRAGTYEQYF.

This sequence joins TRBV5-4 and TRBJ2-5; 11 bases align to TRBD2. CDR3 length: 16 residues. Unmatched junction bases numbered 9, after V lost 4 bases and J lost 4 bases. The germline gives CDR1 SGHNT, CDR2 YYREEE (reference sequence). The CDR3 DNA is TGTGCCAGCAGCCCGGAACTAGCGGGAGTTTTAGAGACCCAGTACTTC. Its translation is CASSPELAGVLETQYF.

The CDR3 nucleotides read TGTGCCAGTTGGGACAGGGGACTTGGAAACACCATATATTTT. This codes for CASWDRGLGNTIYF. The gene calls are TRBV19 and TRBJ1-3; 10 positions agree with TRBD1. Trimming cost V 8 bases and J 3 bases; bases outside gene matches: 4. The germline CDR1 and CDR2 sequences are LNHDA and SQIVND (reference sequence). The CDR3 sequence is 14 residues long.

The chain's CDR3 is CASSLYWKQGISSGANVLTF. CDR3 bases: TGCGCCAGCAGCCTCTACTGGAAACAGGGGATTTCCTCTGGGGCCAACGTCCTGACTTTC. The chain is built from TRBV4-3 and TRBJ2-6; 7 bases agree with TRBD1. In germline, CDR1 is LGHNA, CDR2 YSLEER. This CDR3 is built from 20 residues. J gave up 0 bases and V 4 bases, and 15 bases lay outside the gene matches.

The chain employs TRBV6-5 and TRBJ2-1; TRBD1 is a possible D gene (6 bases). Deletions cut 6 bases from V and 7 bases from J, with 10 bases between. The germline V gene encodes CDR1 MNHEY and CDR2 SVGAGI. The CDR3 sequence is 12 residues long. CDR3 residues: CASSLQGNEQFF. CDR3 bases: TGTGCCAGCAGCCTCCAGGGGAATGAGCAGTTCTTC.

CDR3 in DNA: TGTGCCAGCAGATTACAGGAACCTTACGAGCAGTACTTC. It codes for CASRLQEPYEQYF. This sequence joins TRBV28 and TRBJ2-7; D is perhaps TRBD1 (5 bases). The CDR3 totals 13 residues. Germline V gives CDR1 MDHEN, CDR2 SYDVKM. Trimming took off 6 bases at V and 4 bases at J, with 13 bases between the two ends.

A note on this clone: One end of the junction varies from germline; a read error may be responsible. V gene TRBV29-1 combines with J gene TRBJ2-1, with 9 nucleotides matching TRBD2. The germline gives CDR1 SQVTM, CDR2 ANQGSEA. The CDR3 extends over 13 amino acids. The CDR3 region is CRAVASGDNEQFF. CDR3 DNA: TGTCGGGCGGTGGCTAGCGGGGACAATGAGCAGTTCTTC.